Presented here are 20 T cell receptor beta chains from one specimen sequenced in a study of blood T cell repertoires in COVID-19. Repertoires were generated with immunoSEQ multiplex PCR, while TCRdb's copy carries only in-frame clones and drops some. The sample lists around 280,000 clones, approximately 88% occurring once. Sequencing was performed on PBMCs or T cells enriched from blood (not recorded which). All receptors derive from a woman in her thirties or forties who had recovered from COVID-19.

The genes are TRBV11-2 and TRBJ2-1; D is perhaps TRBD2 (6 bases). The CDR3 contains 16 residues. CDR1 is SGHAT and CDR2 is FQNNGV in the germline V gene. Deletions cut 5 bases from V and 9 bases from J, with 23 bases between. The CDR3 loop reads CASSPHRDSALGEQFF. The CDR3 DNA follows: TGTGCCAGCAGCCCTCATCGGGACTCTGCCCTGGGTGAGCAGTTCTTC.

The genes are TRBV3-1 (or the pseudogene TRBV3-2) and TRBJ2-2; TRBD2 matches 7 bases. The germline gives CDR1 LGHDT, CDR2 YNNKEL (reference sequence). Trimming took 1 base from V and 3 from J; bases not matched to a gene: 5. The CDR3 runs to 16 residues. The CDR3 protein is CASSQVWAGDTGELFF. DNA of the CDR3: TGTGCCAGCAGCCAAGTGTGGGCGGGGGACACCGGGGAGCTGTTTTTT.

The J gene is TRBJ2-5, the V gene TRBV5-1; 9 nucleotides match TRBD1. Germline lookup yields CDR1 SGHRS and CDR2 YFSETQ. The ends lost 1 base at V and 4 bases at J; junction bases unmatched: 8. The CDR3 consists of 16 residues. This CDR3 reads CASSLRPRDRVETQYF. CDR3 bases: TGCGCCAGCAGCTTGCGGCCTCGGGACAGGGTAGAGACCCAGTACTTC.

This clone has just one count. The V and J genes are TRBV30 and TRBJ1-2; TRBD1 is a possible D gene (5 bases). Trimming pared 3 bases from V and 3 bases from J, leaving 14 bases between. This CDR3 contains 14 residues. The germline CDR1 and CDR2 sequences are GTSNPN and SVGIG (reference sequence). This CDR3 is CAWSRASTDYGYTF. The CDR3, as DNA: TGTGCCTGGAGCCGCGCCTCGACAGACTATGGCTACACCTTC.

The V and J genes are TRBV20-1 and TRBJ2-2; the match to TRBD1 covers 11 bases. Germline assignment: CDR1 DFQATT and CDR2 SNEGSKA (reference sequence). CDR3 size: 15 residues. The V segment lost 3 bases and the J segment 7 bases; nucleotides outside the gene matches: 7. The DNA of the CDR3 is TGCAGTGCTAGTATCCCGGGACAGGGGGACGGGGAGCTGTTTTTT. This gives the protein CSASIPGQGDGELFF.

J is TRBJ2-2 and V is TRBV29-1, with TRBD2 matching 9 bases. V shed 5 bases and J 6 bases; nucleotides not matched to a gene: 10. CDR1 and CDR2 from the germline V gene are SQVTM and ANQGSEA. This CDR3 region has 15 residues. The CDR3, as DNA: TGCAGCGTTAGAAAAGGGCTAGCGGGACCCGGGGAGCTGTTTTTT. Translated, it gives CSVRKGLAGPGELFF.

V gene TRBV3-1 (or the pseudogene TRBV3-2) combines with J gene TRBJ2-5; 11 nucleotides match TRBD2. From germline, CDR1 is LGHDT and CDR2 YNNKEL (reference sequence). Trimming took 6 bases from V and 4 from J; bases not matched to a gene: 1. This CDR3 has 13 residues. The CDR3 reads CASSLAGGETQYF. In DNA, the CDR3 is TGTGCCAGCAGTCTAGCGGGAGGAGAGACCCAGTACTTC.

The DNA of the CDR3 is TGTGCCAGCTTTGTGACTAGCGGGAGTAATGAGCAGTTCTTC. It codes for CASFVTSGSNEQFF. This sequence joins TRBV5-6 and TRBJ2-1, with TRBD2 identical over 12 bases. The CDR3 length is 14 residues. J was trimmed by 7 bases and V by 7 bases; bases with no gene match: 6. Germline CDR1 SGHDT, CDR2 YYEEEE.

V and J are TRBV5-6 and TRBJ1-2, with 7 nucleotides matching TRBD1. The CDR3 is 16 amino acids. V trimming: 4 bases; J trimming: 4 bases; junction bases outside the gene matches: 13. The V gene's germline CDR1 is SGHDT and CDR2 YYEEEE. The CDR3 loop is CASSLWSGGRSYGYTF. As DNA, the CDR3 is TGTGCCAGCAGCCTTTGGTCAGGGGGGCGAAGCTATGGCTACACCTTC.

Details on this clone: This specimen includes other DNA sequences encoding the same CDR3. The chain has TRBV5-1 and TRBJ1-5, with D perhaps TRBD1 (5 bases). Germline CDR1 and CDR2: SGHRS and YFSETQ. CDR3 size: 14 residues. The V and J ends lost 0 bases and 1 base respectively, with 5 bases between them. The CDR3 protein is CASSLAGSNQPQHF. In DNA form, the CDR3 reads TGCGCCAGCAGCTTGGCAGGGAGCAATCAGCCCCAGCATTTT. The whole variable domain, filled in from reference TRBV5-1 and TRBJ1-5, reads KAGVTQTPRYLIKTRGQQVTLSCSPISGHRSVSWYQQTPGQGLQFLFEYFSETQRNKGNFPGRFSGRQFSNSRSEMNVSTLELGDSALYLCASSLAGSNQPQHFGDGTRLSIL.

This sequence joins TRBV3-1 (or the pseudogene TRBV3-2) and TRBJ2-7; D call uncertain. The CDR3 length is 13 residues. Per the germline V gene, CDR1 is LGHDT and CDR2 is YNNKEL (reference sequence). V lost 3 bases and J lost 5, with 11 bases in between. CDR3 sequence (DNA): TGTGCCAGCAGCCATGCGGCTACCCACGAGCAGTACTTC. Its translation is CASSHAATHEQYF.

V gene TRBV4-2 combines with J gene TRBJ1-2; 7 bases fit TRBD1. CDR3 length: 16 residues. Trimming took 2 bases from V and 5 from J; bases not matched to a gene: 11. Germline V gives CDR1 LGHNA, CDR2 YNFKEQ. CDR3 region: CASSQPGQLRSYGYTF. The CDR3 nucleotides read TGTGCCAGCAGCCAACCGGGACAGTTAAGGTCGTATGGCTACACCTTC.

The CDR3 DNA follows: TGTGCCAGCAGCTTAGCAGGGGACGAGCAGTACTTC. Encoded protein: CASSLAGDEQYF. V and J are TRBV7-9 and TRBJ2-7, with D possibly TRBD1 on 5 matching bases. The CDR3 sequence is 12 residues long. Trimming took 0 bases from V and 5 from J, leaving 5 bases between them. CDR1 is SEHNR and CDR2 is FQNEAQ in the germline V gene (reference sequence). Looking up the rest from reference TRBV7-9 and TRBJ2-7 gives the full variable domain: DTGVSQNPRHKITKRGQNVTFRCDPISEHNRLYWYRQTLGQGPEFLTYFQNEAQLEKSRLLSDRFSAERPKGSFSTLEIQRTEQGDSAMYLCASSLAGDEQYFGPGTRLTVT.

CDR3 sequence (DNA): TGTGCCAGCAGCTTAGATCAGGGGCGCTCCTATAATTCACCCCTCCACTTT. It is translated as CASSLDQGRSYNSPLHF. This chain links TRBV11-2 with TRBJ1-6; D possibly corresponds to TRBD1 (6 bases). V gave up 0 bases and J gave up 0 bases, with 9 bases separating them. This CDR3 contains 17 residues. Germline CDR1 SGHAT, CDR2 FQNNGV.

The genes are TRBV3-1 (or the pseudogene TRBV3-2) and TRBJ1-4, with 7 positions matching TRBD1. The trim removed 5 bases at V and 10 bases at J, leaving 13 bases unmatched. Germline assignment: CDR1 LGHDT and CDR2 YNNKEL (reference sequence). This CDR3 has 15 amino acids. CDR3 bases: TGTGCCAGCAGCTCAACAGGGGAAGCGGAAGGAAAACTGTTTTTT. This gives the protein CASSSTGEAEGKLFF.

The rearrangement links TRBV19 to TRBJ1-5; D not resolved. The CDR3 consists of 16 residues. Per the germline V gene, CDR1 is LNHDA and CDR2 is SQIVND (reference sequence). V was shortened by 5 bases and J by 6 bases, with 20 bases between the two germline ends. Here the CDR3 reads CASSVLADGFSQPQHF. The CDR3 DNA is TGTGCCAGTAGTGTCCTGGCTGACGGGTTTAGTCAGCCCCAGCATTTT.

The chain couples TRBV30 to TRBJ2-7, with 7 bases that match TRBD2. Germline CDR1 GTSNPN, CDR2 SVGIG (reference sequence). V trimming: 2 bases; J trimming: 0 bases; junction bases outside the gene matches: 7. CDR3 length: 15 amino acids. The CDR3 region has the DNA TGTGCCTGGAGTTCGGGGGAGGGCCTCTCCTACGAGCAGTACTTC. Encoded protein: CAWSSGEGLSYEQYF. The variable domain in full, with the rest retrieved from reference TRBV30 and TRBJ2-7, is SQTIHQWPATLVQPVGSPLSLECTVEGTSNPNLYWYRQAAGRGLQLLFYSVGIGQISSEVPQNLSASRPQDRQFILSSKKLLLSDSGFYLCAWSSGEGLSYEQYFGPGTRLTVT.

The chain carries TRBV19 and TRBJ2-6; 7 nucleotides line up with TRBD2. Germline V gene lookup returns CDR1 LNHDA and CDR2 SQIVND (reference sequence). The ends lost 6 bases at V and 0 bases at J; junction bases unmatched: 14. The CDR3 has 19 amino acids. The CDR3, as DNA: TGTGCCAGTAGGCCCCCCTGGACGGGAGGCAACTCTGGGGCCAACGTCCTGACTTTC. Protein sequence: CASRPPWTGGNSGANVLTF.

This clone was recorded once. For the CDR3, the DNA is TGCGCCAGCAGCCAAGATCCGAGCGGCACAGATACGCAGTATTTT. Amino acid sequence: CASSQDPSGTDTQYF. V and J are TRBV4-1 and TRBJ2-3, with D uncertain. With 0 bases removed from V and 1 base from J, the gap between germline ends came to 8 bases. Germline-derived CDR1 and CDR2 are MGHRA and YSYEKL. The CDR3 consists of 15 residues.

V usage is TRBV5-1 and J usage is TRBJ1-3, with 7 bases identical to TRBD1. The CDR3 covers 18 residues. V dropped 0 bases and J dropped 0; count of bases not matched to a gene: 9. Germline CDR1 reads SGHRS; CDR2 reads YFSETQ. The CDR3, as DNA: TGCGCCAGCAGCTTGGGAGGACAGGCTCTACTCTCTGGAAACACCATATATTTT. Translated: CASSLGGQALLSGNTIYF.